This TCR beta chain was observed in a study of blood T cell repertoires in COVID-19. Germline CDR1 and CDR2: SGHRS and YFSETQ. With 4 bases removed from V and 1 base from J, the gap between germline ends came to 11 bases. This CDR3 has 14 residues. Cohort allocation depended upon clinical history that participants reported. The sample holds a few counts of this clone. This same CDR3 is encoded by further DNA sequences in the sample. Clones were sequenced by immunoSEQ multiplex PCR, and TCRdb holds only the in-frame ones, with some missing. The sample shows roughly 430,000 clones, 70% to 90% of them seen only once.

The sequencing sample was made of PBMCs or T cells enriched from blood (not recorded which). The chain uses TRBV5-1 and TRBJ1-1; D perhaps matches TRBD1 (6 bases). The receptor's source is a woman between 40 and 50 years old with acute COVID-19. The CDR3 DNA follows: TGCGCCAGCAGCCTGGGGACACAGAACACTGAAGCTTTCTTT. Residues: CASSLGTQNTEAFF.